This T cell receptor beta chain appears in the sequencing data of a study of blood T cell repertoires in COVID-19. This CDR3 has 16 amino acids. V shed 0 bases and J shed 5 bases, with 12 bases lying between them. Per the germline V gene, CDR1 is SGDLS and CDR2 is YYNGEE. TCRdb keeps only in-frame clones here, not all; method: immunoSEQ multiplex PCR. The sample lists around 180,000 clones; less than 85% were seen once. This chain links TRBV9 with TRBJ1-6, with unresolved D. The TCR was taken from a woman of 80 years or more with acute or convalescent COVID-19. Sequenced: peripheral blood. CDR3 protein: CASSVGSGRDNSPLHF. CDR3 nucleotide sequence: TGTGCCAGCAGCGTAGGATCAGGCAGAGATAATTCACCCCTCCACTTT.